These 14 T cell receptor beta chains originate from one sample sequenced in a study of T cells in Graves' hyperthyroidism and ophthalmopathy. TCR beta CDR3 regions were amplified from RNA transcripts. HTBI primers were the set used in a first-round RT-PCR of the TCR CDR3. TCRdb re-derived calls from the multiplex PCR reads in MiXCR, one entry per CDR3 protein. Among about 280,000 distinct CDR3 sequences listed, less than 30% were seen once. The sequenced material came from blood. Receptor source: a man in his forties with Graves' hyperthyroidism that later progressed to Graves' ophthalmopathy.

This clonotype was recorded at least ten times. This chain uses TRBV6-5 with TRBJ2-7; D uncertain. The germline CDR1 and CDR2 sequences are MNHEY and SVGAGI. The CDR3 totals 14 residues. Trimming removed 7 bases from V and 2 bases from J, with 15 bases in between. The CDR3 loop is CASIPEPYTYEQYF. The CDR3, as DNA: TGTGCCAGCATCCCCGAACCCTACACCTACGAGCAGTACTTC.

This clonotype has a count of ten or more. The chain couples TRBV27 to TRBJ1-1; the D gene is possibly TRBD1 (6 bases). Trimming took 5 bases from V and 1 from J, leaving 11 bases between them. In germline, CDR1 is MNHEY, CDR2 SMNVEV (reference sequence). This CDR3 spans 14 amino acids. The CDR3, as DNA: TGTGCCAGCAGTAGGACAGCGGGGAACACTGAAGCTTTCTTT. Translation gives CASSRTAGNTEAFF.

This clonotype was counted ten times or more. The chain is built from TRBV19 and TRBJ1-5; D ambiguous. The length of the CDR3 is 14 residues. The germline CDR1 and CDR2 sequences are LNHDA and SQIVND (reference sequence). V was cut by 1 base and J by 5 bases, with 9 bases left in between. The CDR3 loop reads CASSIGREDQPQHF. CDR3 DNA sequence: TGTGCCAGTAGTATAGGCCGGGAAGATCAGCCCCAGCATTTT.

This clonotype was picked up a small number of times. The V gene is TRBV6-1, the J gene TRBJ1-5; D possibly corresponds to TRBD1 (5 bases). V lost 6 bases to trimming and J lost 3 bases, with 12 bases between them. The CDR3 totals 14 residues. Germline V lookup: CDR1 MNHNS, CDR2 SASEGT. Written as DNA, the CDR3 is TGTGCCAGCAGGCGCCCGGGGGACAATCAGCCCCAGCATTTT. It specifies CASRRPGDNQPQHF.

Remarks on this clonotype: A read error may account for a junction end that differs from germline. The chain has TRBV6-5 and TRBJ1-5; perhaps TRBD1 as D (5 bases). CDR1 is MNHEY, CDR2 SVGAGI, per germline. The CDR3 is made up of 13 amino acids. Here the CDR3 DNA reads TGTGCCAGCAGCTACTCACATCAGGGAGCCCAGCATTTT. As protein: CASSYSHQGAQHF.

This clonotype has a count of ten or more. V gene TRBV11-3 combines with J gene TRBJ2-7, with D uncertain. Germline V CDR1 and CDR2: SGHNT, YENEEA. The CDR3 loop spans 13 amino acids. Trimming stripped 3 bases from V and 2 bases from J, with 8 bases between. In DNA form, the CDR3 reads TGTGCCAGCAGCTTGGTGGGTGCCTACGAGCAGTACTTC. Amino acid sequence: CASSLVGAYEQYF. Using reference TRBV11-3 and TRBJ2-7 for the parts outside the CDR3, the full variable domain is EAGVVQSPRYKIIEKKQPVAFWCNPISGHNTLYWYLQNLGQGPELLIRYENEEAVDDSQLPKDRFSAERLKGVDSTLKIQPAELGDSAVYLCASSLVGAYEQYFGPGTRLTVT.

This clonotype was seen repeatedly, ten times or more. The CDR3: CSARTSGQETQYF. The CDR3 coding sequence is TGCAGTGCCAGGACTAGCGGCCAAGAGACCCAGTACTTC. The chain links TRBV20-1 to TRBJ2-5; 10 bases are shared with TRBD2. Germline values: CDR1 DFQATT, CDR2 SNEGSKA (reference sequence). V shed 6 bases and J 1 base; nucleotides not matched to a gene: 2. The CDR3 runs 13 residues.

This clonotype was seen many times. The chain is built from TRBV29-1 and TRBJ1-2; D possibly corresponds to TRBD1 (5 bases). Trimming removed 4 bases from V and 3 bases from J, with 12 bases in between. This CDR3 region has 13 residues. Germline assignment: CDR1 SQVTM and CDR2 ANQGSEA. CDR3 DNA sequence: TGCAGCGTTGCTAAACCAGGGTACTATGGCTACACCTTC. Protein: CSVAKPGYYGYTF.

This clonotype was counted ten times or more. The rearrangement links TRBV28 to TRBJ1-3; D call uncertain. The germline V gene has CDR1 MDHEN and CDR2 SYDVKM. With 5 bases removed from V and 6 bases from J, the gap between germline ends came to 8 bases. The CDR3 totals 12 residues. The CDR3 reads CASSPRTNTIYF. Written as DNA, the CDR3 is TGTGCCAGCAGTCCCCGTACAAACACCATATATTTT.

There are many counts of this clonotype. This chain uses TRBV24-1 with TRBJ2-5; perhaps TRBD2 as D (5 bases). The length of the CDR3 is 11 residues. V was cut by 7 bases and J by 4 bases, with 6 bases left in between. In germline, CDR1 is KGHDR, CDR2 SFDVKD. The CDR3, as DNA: TGTGCCACCAGCCGGGGAGAGACCCAGTACTTC. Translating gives CATSRGETQYF.

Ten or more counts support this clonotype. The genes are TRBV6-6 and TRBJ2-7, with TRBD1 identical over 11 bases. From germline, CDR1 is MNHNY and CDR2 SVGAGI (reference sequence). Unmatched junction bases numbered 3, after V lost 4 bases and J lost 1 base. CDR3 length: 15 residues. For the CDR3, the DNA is TGTGCCAGCAGTTGGGACAGGGGGAGATCCTACGAGCAGTACTTC. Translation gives CASSWDRGRSYEQYF.

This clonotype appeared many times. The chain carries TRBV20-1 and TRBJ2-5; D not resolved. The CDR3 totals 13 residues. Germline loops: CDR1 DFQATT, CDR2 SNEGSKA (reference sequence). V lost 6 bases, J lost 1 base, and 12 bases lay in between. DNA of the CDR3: TGCAGTGCCAACAGAAGGCTCCAAGAGACCCAGTACTTC. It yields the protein CSANRRLQETQYF.

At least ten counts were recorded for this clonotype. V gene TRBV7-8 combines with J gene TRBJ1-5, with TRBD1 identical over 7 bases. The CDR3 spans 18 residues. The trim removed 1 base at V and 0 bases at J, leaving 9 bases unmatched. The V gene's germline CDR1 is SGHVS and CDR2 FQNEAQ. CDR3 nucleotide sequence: TGTGCCAGCAGCTTAGAAGGGACAGCCCATTATAGCAATCAGCCCCAGCATTTT. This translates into CASSLEGTAHYSNQPQHF.

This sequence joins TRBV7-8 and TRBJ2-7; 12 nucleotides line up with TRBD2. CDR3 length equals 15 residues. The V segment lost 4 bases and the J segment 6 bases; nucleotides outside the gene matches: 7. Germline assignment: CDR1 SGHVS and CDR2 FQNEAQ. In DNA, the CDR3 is TGTGCCAGCAGCTCCCTAGCGGGAGGGCCGATCGAGCAGTACTTC. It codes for CASSSLAGGPIEQYF.